This T cell receptor (beta chain) derives from a study of T cells in Graves' hyperthyroidism and ophthalmopathy. General study findings and limits: A model using 13 V-J features told ophthalmopathy apart from stable hyperthyroidism. Clonotypes that were expanded in thyroid above 0.001 mostly appeared in blood too. Ophthalmopathy was model-predicted a median approximately 6.4 months pre-onset.

There are many counts of this clonotype. Its antigen remains unidentified. Looked up from germline, CDR1 is SGHRS and CDR2 is YFSETQ. V was pared by 0 bases and J by 6 bases, with 7 bases between. CDR3 size: 13 residues. RNA transcripts were the template for amplifying TCR beta CDR3 regions. The HTBI primer set was used in a first-round RT-PCR of the TCR CDR3. TCRdb fed the multiplex PCR reads into MiXCR, producing one record per CDR3 protein. The data contain approximately 410,000 distinct CDR3 sequences, over 12% of them singletons. V and J are TRBV5-1 and TRBJ2-1; D unresolved. This receptor was taken from a man between 18 and 35 years old with Graves' ophthalmopathy. The sequencing sample was made of blood. For the CDR3, the DNA is TGCGCCAGCAGCTTGGACGGTGTCAATGAGCAGTTCTTC. This translates into CASSLDGVNEQFF.